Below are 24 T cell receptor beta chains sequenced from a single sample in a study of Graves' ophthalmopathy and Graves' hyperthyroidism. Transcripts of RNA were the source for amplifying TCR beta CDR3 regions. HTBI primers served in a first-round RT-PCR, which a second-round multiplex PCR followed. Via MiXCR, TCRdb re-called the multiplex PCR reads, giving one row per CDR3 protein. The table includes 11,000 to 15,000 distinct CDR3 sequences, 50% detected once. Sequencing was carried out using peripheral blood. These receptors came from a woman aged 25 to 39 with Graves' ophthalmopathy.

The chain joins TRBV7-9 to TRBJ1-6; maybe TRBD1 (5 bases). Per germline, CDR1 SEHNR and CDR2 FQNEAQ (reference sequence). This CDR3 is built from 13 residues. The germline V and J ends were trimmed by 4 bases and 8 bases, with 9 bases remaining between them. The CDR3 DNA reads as TGTGCCAGCAGCTCTGGGACGGATTCACCCCTCCACTTT. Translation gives CASSSGTDSPLHF. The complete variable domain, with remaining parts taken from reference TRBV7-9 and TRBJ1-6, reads DTGVSQNPRHKITKRGQNVTFRCDPISEHNRLYWYRQTLGQGPEFLTYFQNEAQLEKSRLLSDRFSAERPKGSFSTLEIQRTEQGDSAMYLCASSSGTDSPLHFGNGTRLTVT.

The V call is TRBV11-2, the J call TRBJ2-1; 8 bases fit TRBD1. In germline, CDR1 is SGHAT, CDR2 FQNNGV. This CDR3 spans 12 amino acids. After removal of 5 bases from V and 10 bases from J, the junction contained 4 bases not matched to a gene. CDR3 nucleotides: TGTGCCAGCAGCATAGGACAGGGAGAGCAGTTCTTC. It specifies CASSIGQGEQFF.

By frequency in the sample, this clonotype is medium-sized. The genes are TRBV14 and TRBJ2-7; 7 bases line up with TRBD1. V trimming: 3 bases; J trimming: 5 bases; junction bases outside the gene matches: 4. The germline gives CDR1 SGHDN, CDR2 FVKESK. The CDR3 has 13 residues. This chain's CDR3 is CASSHAGGDEQYV. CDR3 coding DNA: TGTGCCAGCAGCCATGCAGGGGGTGACGAGCAGTACGTC.

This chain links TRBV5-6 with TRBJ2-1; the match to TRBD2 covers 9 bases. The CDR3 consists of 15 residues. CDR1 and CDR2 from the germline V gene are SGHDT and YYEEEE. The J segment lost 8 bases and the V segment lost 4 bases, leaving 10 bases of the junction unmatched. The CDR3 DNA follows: TGTGCCAGCAGCCTTGGGATAGCGGGAGAGCATGAGCAGTTCTTC. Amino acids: CASSLGIAGEHEQFF.

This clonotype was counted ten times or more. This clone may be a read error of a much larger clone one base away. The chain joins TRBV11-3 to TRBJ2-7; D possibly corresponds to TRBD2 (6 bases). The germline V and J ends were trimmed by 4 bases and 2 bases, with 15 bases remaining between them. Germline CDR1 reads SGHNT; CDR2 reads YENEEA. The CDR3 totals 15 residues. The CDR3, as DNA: TGTGCCAGCAGCTGGCGTGGCGGGACCGCCTACGAGCAGTACTTC. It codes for CASSWRGGTAYEQYF. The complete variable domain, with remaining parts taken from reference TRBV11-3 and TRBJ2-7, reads EAGVVQSPRYKIIEKKQPVAFWCNPISGHNTLYWYLQNLGQGPELLIRYENEEAVDDSQLPKDRFSAERLKGVDSTLKIQPAELGDSAVYLCASSWRGGTAYEQYFGPGTRLTVT.

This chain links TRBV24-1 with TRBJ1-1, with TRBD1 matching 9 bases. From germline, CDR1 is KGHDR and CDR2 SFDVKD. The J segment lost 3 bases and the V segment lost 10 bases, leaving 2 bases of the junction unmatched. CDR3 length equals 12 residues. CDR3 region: CATQGAYTEAFF. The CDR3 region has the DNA TGTGCCACACAGGGGGCATACACTGAAGCTTTCTTT.

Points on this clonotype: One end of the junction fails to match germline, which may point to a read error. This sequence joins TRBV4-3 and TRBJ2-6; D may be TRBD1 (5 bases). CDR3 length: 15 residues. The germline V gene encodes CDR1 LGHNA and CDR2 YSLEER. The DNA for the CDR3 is TGCACCAGCAGCCACGTGAGCCCTGGGGCCAACGTCCTAACTTTC. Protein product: CTSSHVSPGANVLTF.

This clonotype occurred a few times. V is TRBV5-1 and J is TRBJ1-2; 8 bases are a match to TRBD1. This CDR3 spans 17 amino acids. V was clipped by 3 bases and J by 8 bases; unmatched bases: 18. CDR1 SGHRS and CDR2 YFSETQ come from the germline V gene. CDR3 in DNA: TGCGCCAGCAGCTCGATTATCAGGGGGCGGGAAGACGAGGGCTACACCTTC. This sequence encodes CASSSIIRGREDEGYTF.

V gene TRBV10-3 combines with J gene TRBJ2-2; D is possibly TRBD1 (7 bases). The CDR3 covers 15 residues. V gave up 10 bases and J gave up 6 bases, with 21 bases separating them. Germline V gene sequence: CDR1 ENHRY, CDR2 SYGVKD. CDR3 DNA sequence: TGTGCCACCCAGGGGGGTCTCGTCCCGTCCGGGGAGCTGTTTTTT. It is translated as CATQGGLVPSGELFF.

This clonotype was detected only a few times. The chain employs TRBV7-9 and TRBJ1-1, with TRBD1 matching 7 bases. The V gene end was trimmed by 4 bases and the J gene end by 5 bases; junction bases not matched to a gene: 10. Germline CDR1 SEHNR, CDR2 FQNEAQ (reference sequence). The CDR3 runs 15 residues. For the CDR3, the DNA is TGTGCCAGCAGCTCGCCGACAGGGCGGGAAACTGAAGCTTTCTTT. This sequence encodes CASSSPTGRETEAFF. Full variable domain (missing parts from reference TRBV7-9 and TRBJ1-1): DTGVSQNPRHKITKRGQNVTFRCDPISEHNRLYWYRQTLGQGPEFLTYFQNEAQLEKSRLLSDRFSAERPKGSFSTLEIQRTEQGDSAMYLCASSSPTGRETEAFFGQGTRLTVV.

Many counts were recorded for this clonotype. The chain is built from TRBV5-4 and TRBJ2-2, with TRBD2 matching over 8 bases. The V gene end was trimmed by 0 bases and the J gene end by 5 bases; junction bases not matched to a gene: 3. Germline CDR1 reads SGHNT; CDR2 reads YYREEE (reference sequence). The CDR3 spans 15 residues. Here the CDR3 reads CASSLGTSRTGELFF. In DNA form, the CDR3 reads TGTGCCAGCAGCTTGGGGACTAGCAGGACCGGGGAGCTGTTTTTT.

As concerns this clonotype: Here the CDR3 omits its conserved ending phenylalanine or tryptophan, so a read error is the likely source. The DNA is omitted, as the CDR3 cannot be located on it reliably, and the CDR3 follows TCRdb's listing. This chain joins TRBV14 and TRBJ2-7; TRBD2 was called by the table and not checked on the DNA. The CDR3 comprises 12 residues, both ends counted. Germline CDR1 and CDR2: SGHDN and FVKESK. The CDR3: CVSSQSRGGPYL.

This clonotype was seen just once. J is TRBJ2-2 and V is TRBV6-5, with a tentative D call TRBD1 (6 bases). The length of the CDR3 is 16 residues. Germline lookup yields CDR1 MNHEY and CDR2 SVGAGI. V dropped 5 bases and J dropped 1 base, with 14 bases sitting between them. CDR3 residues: CASSLETGLNTGELFF. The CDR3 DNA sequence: TGTGCCAGCAGTCTCGAAACAGGGTTGAACACCGGGGAGCTGTTTTTT.

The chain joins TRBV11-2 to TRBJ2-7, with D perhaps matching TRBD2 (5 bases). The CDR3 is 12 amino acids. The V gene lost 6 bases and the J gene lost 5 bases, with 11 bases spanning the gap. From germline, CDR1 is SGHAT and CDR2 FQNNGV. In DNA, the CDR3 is TGTGCCAGCAGACTCGGGATCGACGAGCAGTACTTC. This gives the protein CASRLGIDEQYF.

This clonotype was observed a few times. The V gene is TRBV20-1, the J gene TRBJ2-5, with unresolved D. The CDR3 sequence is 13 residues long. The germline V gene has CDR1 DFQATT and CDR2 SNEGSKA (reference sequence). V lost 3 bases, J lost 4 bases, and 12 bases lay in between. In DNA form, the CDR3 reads TGCAGTGCTAGGATCATTCCCCTAGAGACCCAGTACTTC. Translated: CSARIIPLETQYF.

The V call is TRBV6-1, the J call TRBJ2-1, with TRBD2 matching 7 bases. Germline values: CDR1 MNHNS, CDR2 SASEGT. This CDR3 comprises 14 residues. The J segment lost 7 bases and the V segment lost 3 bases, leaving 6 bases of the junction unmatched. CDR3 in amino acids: CASSEGGNPNEQFF. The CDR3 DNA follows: TGTGCCAGCAGTGAGGGAGGGAACCCGAATGAGCAGTTCTTC.

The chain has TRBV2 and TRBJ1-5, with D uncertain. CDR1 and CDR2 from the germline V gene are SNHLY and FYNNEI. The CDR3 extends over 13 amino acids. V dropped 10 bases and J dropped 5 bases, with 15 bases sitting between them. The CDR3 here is CATHDGSHQPQHF. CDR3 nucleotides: TGTGCCACCCATGATGGGAGCCATCAGCCCCAGCATTTT.

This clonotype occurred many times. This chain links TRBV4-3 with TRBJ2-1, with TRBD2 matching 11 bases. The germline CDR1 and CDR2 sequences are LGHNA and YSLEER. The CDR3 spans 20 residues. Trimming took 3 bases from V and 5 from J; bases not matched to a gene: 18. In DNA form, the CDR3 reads TGCGCCAGCAGCCAGCCCGCGGCCTTCGAACTAGCGGGAGTCCACAATGAGCAGTTCTTC. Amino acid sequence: CASSQPAAFELAGVHNEQFF.

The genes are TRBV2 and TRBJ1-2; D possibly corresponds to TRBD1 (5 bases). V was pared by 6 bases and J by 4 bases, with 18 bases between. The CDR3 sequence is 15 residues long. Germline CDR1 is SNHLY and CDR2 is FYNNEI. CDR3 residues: CASRIETGDFYGYTF. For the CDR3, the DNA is TGTGCCAGCAGGATAGAAACAGGAGATTTCTATGGCTACACCTTC.

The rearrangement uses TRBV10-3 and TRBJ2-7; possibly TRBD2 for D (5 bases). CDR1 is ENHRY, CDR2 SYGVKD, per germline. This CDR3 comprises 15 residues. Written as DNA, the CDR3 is TGTGTCATTAGTGATGGAGAACAGAGGGCCTACGAGCAGTACTTC. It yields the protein CVISDGEQRAYEQYF.

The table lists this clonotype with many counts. CDR3 in DNA: TGTGCCATCAGCGAGACAGGGGAGGACACCGGGGAGCTGTTTTTT. Protein: CAISETGEDTGELFF. The chain joins TRBV10-3 to TRBJ2-2; TRBD1 aligns across 8 bases. This CDR3 contains 15 residues. J was trimmed by 3 bases and V by 6 bases; bases with no gene match: 6. The V gene's germline CDR1 is ENHRY and CDR2 SYGVKD.

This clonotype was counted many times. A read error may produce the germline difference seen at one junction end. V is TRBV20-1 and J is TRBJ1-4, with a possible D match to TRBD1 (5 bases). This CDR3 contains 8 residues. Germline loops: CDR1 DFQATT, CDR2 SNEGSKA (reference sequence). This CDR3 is CSAGTATF. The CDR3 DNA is TGCAGTGCCGGGACCGCCACTTTT.

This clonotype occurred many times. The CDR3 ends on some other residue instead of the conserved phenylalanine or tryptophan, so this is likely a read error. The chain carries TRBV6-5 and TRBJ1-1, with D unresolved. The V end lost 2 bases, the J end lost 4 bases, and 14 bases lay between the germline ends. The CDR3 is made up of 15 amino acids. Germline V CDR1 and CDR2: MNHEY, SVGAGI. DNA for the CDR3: TGTGCCAGCAGTTACGCCCGAAGTAGGGCCACTGAAGCTTTCCTT. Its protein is CASSYARSRATEAFL.

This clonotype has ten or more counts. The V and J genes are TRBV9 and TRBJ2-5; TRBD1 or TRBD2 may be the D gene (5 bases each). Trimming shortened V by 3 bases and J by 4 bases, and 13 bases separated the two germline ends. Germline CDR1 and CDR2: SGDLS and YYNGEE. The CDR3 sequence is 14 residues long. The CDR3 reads CASSADRGGETQYF. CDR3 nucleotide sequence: TGTGCCAGCAGCGCAGACAGAGGAGGAGAGACCCAGTACTTC.